The 18 T cell receptor beta chains below all came from one sample that was sequenced in a study of blood T cell repertoires in COVID-19. Profiling relied on immunoSEQ multiplex PCR, and the TCRdb table lists in-frame clones only, not all of them. The sample has roughly 180,000 clones, approximately 79% seen once. What was sequenced was peripheral blood. Source of these receptors: a woman aged 55-69 years with COVID-19, enrolled during active disease.

The V gene is TRBV6-1, the J gene TRBJ2-7; the match to TRBD2 covers 8 bases. The CDR3 loop spans 15 amino acids. V lost 0 bases and J lost 4; bases outside the gene matches: 5. Germline CDR1 reads MNHNS; CDR2 reads SASEGT. The CDR3 DNA reads TGTGCCAGCAGTGAAGCGACGGGGGGGCCTTACGAGCAGTACGTC. Translating gives CASSEATGGPYEQYV.

V and J are TRBV6-1 and TRBJ2-1, with D possibly matching TRBD1 (5 bases). Germline V gene lookup returns CDR1 MNHNS and CDR2 SASEGT. V was cut by 1 base and J by 7 bases, with 14 bases left in between. This CDR3 is 15 amino acids long. The CDR3 is CASSEEGVGLNEQFF. DNA of the CDR3: TGTGCCAGCAGTGAAGAAGGGGTTGGGTTGAATGAGCAGTTCTTC.

The genes are TRBV10-1 and TRBJ2-3; D is uncertain. Germline V gene sequence: CDR1 WNHNN, CDR2 SYGVQD (reference sequence). The CDR3 has 14 residues. V lost 3 bases and J lost 1, with 8 bases in between. CDR3 DNA sequence: TGCGCCAGCAGTGACATTGGAGGCACAGATACGCAGTATTTT. Protein product: CASSDIGGTDTQYF.

This clone was seen more than once but under ten times. The chain joins TRBV4-1 to TRBJ1-3; 7 bases match TRBD1. This CDR3 spans 15 amino acids. CDR1 is MGHRA and CDR2 is YSYEKL in the germline V gene. The V gene end was trimmed by 3 bases and the J gene end by 2 bases; junction bases not matched to a gene: 4. The CDR3, as DNA: TGCGCCAGCAGCCACAACACAGGGGCTGGAAACACCATATATTTT. It translates to CASSHNTGAGNTIYF.

This clone was seen only once. The chain employs TRBV19 and TRBJ2-2, with a possible D match to TRBD1 (6 bases). This CDR3 has 14 amino acids. Trimming took off 6 bases at V and 5 bases at J, with 13 bases between the two ends. Germline CDR1 LNHDA, CDR2 SQIVND (reference sequence). CDR3 sequence reads: CASSPSQGTGELFF. The DNA for the CDR3 is TGTGCCAGTAGCCCATCCCAGGGGACCGGGGAGCTGTTTTTT.

The V and J genes are TRBV5-1 and TRBJ1-2; D ambiguous. Germline V lookup: CDR1 SGHRS, CDR2 YFSETQ. CDR3 length: 13 residues. V lost 0 bases and J lost 4, with 7 bases in between. The CDR3 spells CASSLDAGYGYTF. The DNA for the CDR3 is TGCGCCAGCAGCTTGGATGCAGGCTATGGCTACACCTTC.

The chain joins TRBV9 to TRBJ2-2; D is possibly TRBD2 (6 bases). The CDR3 covers 18 residues. The germline V gene encodes CDR1 SGDLS and CDR2 YYNGEE. V was shortened by 0 bases and J by 6 bases, with 21 bases between the two germline ends. In DNA form, the CDR3 reads TGTGCCAGCAGCGTAGCTAGTGGGAGGAAGATTTTTGCCGGGGAGCTGTTTTTT. Translating gives CASSVASGRKIFAGELFF.

The CDR3 here is CASRYGDSNTGELFF. The CDR3, as DNA: TGTGCCAGTCGCTACGGGGATTCCAACACCGGGGAGCTGTTTTTT. This rearrangement joins TRBV19 to TRBJ2-2; weak D call: TRBD2 (5 bases). The CDR3 runs to 15 residues. V was clipped by 8 bases and J by 2 bases, with 15 bases between them. Germline V gene data show CDR1 as LNHDA and CDR2 as SQIVND (reference sequence).

In its sample, this clone was seen a few times. The chain links TRBV9 to TRBJ2-1; 9 bases fit TRBD1. Germline-derived CDR1 and CDR2 are SGDLS and YYNGEE. There are 15 residues in the CDR3. Germline trimming cut 4 bases from V and 8 bases from J; bases unmatched to any gene: 10. CDR3 nucleotides: TGTGCCAGCAGCTTCGGGACAGGGTCGCTGTATGAGCAGTTCTTC. This encodes CASSFGTGSLYEQFF.

This clone has only one observation. The chain recombines TRBV7-9 with TRBJ2-2, with D possibly TRBD2 on 6 matching bases. The CDR3 extends over 14 amino acids. The germline V and J ends were trimmed by 3 bases and 4 bases, with 9 bases remaining between them. Germline values: CDR1 SEHNR, CDR2 FQNEAQ (reference sequence). Written as DNA, the CDR3 is TGTGCCAGCAGCTTCACGGAGGGCACCGGGGAGCTGTTTTTT. This gives the protein CASSFTEGTGELFF. Together with reference TRBV7-9 and TRBJ2-2, the CDR3 gives the full variable domain: DTGVSQNPRHKITKRGQNVTFRCDPISEHNRLYWYRQTLGQGPEFLTYFQNEAQLEKSRLLSDRFSAERPKGSFSTLEIQRTEQGDSAMYLCASSFTEGTGELFFGEGSRLTVL.

The chain is built from TRBV4-3 and TRBJ1-2; tentatively, D is TRBD1 (6 bases). The CDR3 contains 15 residues. Germline CDR1 and CDR2: LGHNA and YSLEER. Trimming shortened V by 1 base and J by 2 bases, and 11 bases separated the two germline ends. CDR3 in amino acids: CASSQGGGGNYGYTF. DNA of the CDR3: TGCGCCAGCAGCCAAGGTGGTGGGGGCAACTATGGCTACACCTTC.

The chain couples TRBV7-3 to TRBJ1-6; no reliable D call. V lost 5 bases, J lost 6 bases, and 5 bases lay in between. This CDR3 region has 12 residues. Per the germline V gene, CDR1 is SGHTA and CDR2 is FQGTGA. Here the CDR3 reads CASSHSNSPLHF. CDR3 bases: TGTGCCAGCAGCCACAGTAATTCACCCCTCCACTTT.

The chain links TRBV6-2 or TRBV6-3 to TRBJ2-2; weak D call: TRBD2 (5 bases). Germline loops: CDR1 MNHEY, CDR2 SVGEGT. V lost 1 base, J lost 2 bases, and 8 bases lay in between. CDR3 length equals 15 residues. The CDR3 spells CASSYWRANTGELFF. CDR3 sequence (DNA): TGTGCCAGCAGTTACTGGCGGGCTAACACCGGGGAGCTGTTTTTT.

V gene TRBV19 combines with J gene TRBJ1-1; maybe TRBD1 (5 bases). Germline lookup yields CDR1 LNHDA and CDR2 SQIVND (reference sequence). V gave up 4 bases and J gave up 5 bases, with 8 bases separating them. CDR3 length equals 12 residues. This CDR3 reads CASSRRGTEAFF. CDR3 in DNA: TGTGCCAGTAGTAGGCGGGGGACTGAAGCTTTCTTT.

The chain employs TRBV6-5 and TRBJ2-6; D might be TRBD2 (5 bases). Germline V gene lookup returns CDR1 MNHEY and CDR2 SVGAGI. Trimming took off 9 bases at V and 6 bases at J, with 12 bases between the two ends. This CDR3 comprises 13 residues. The CDR3 loop is CASRLDSANVLTF. CDR3 in DNA: TGTGCCAGTCGTCTGGACTCGGCCAACGTCCTGACTTTC.

The CDR3 here is CASSFTSGGLQETQYF. The DNA for the CDR3 is TGTGCCAGCAGTTTCACTAGCGGGGGTTTACAAGAGACCCAGTACTTC. The chain has TRBV6-5 and TRBJ2-5; 11 bases match TRBD2. The V gene end was trimmed by 4 bases and the J gene end by 2 bases; junction bases not matched to a gene: 6. Per germline, CDR1 MNHEY and CDR2 SVGAGI. The CDR3 consists of 16 residues.

This chain connects TRBV6-1 to TRBJ1-4; D gene uncertain. The CDR3 covers 14 residues. The V end was cut by 0 bases, the J end by 8 bases, with 10 bases between. The V gene's germline CDR1 is MNHNS and CDR2 SASEGT. The chain's CDR3 is CASSEAKGEEKLFF. In nucleotides, the CDR3 is TGTGCCAGCAGTGAAGCGAAGGGAGAGGAAAAACTGTTTTTT.

The J gene is TRBJ2-7, the V gene TRBV7-9, with 10 nucleotides matching TRBD2. Trimming removed 10 bases from V and 2 bases from J; junction bases left unmatched: 14. Per the germline V gene, CDR1 is SEHNR and CDR2 is FQNEAQ (reference sequence). The CDR3 sequence is 16 residues long. CDR3: CATFALAGEVTYEQYF. The DNA of the CDR3 is TGTGCCACCTTCGCTCTAGCGGGAGAAGTAACCTACGAGCAGTACTTC.